These 8 T cell receptor beta chains were sequenced from one sample in a study of blood T cell repertoires in COVID-19. Clones were sequenced by immunoSEQ multiplex PCR, and TCRdb holds only the in-frame ones, with some missing. The table records under 200,000 clones, around 84% of them present only once. Sequences were obtained from peripheral blood. Every receptor here comes from a man younger than 40 with active or convalescent COVID-19.

The chain couples TRBV4-1 to TRBJ2-5; D perhaps matches TRBD1 (5 bases). Germline loops: CDR1 MGHRA, CDR2 YSYEKL. The CDR3 has 17 residues. Trimming took 0 bases from V and 5 from J, leaving 19 bases between them. DNA of the CDR3: TGCGCCAGCAGCCAAGAAGGGGTAGGACGGATTAAGGAGACCCAGTACTTC. Amino acid sequence: CASSQEGVGRIKETQYF.

The V call is TRBV14, the J call TRBJ1-1, with 8 bases aligning to TRBD1. The V segment lost 2 bases and the J segment 1 base; nucleotides outside the gene matches: 0. This CDR3 contains 14 residues. Per the germline V gene, CDR1 is SGHDN and CDR2 is FVKESK. Here the CDR3 reads CASSQQGANTEAFF. In nucleotides, the CDR3 is TGTGCCAGCAGCCAACAGGGGGCGAACACTGAAGCTTTCTTT.

This chain joins TRBV7-9 and TRBJ2-5; 7 positions agree with TRBD1. The trim removed 5 bases at V and 1 base at J, leaving 7 bases unmatched. The germline V gene has CDR1 SEHNR and CDR2 FQNEAQ (reference sequence). The CDR3 covers 15 residues. CDR3: CASSRRQGPQETQYF. For the CDR3, the DNA is TGTGCCAGCAGCCGACGACAGGGACCCCAAGAGACCCAGTACTTC.

This chain links TRBV6-4 with TRBJ2-1; 10 nucleotides align to TRBD2. CDR3 length equals 15 residues. Germline values: CDR1 MRHNA, CDR2 SNTAGT. V trimming: 5 bases; J trimming: 4 bases; junction bases outside the gene matches: 5. The CDR3 loop is CASSPGLAAYNEQFF. CDR3 bases: TGTGCCAGCAGTCCTGGACTAGCGGCTTACAATGAGCAGTTCTTC.

This clone has just one count. J is TRBJ1-1 and V is TRBV7-6; D is undetermined. CDR1 is SGHVS, CDR2 FNYEAQ, per germline. V lost 5 bases to trimming and J lost 4 bases, with 11 bases between them. The CDR3 covers 13 residues. CDR3 amino acids: CASSPGLGTEAFF. The CDR3 region has the DNA TGTGCCAGCAGCCCCGGACTCGGCACTGAAGCTTTCTTT.

The chain is built from TRBV19 and TRBJ2-1; the D gene is possibly TRBD2 (6 bases). The CDR3 is 13 residues long. The germline V gene encodes CDR1 LNHDA and CDR2 SQIVND (reference sequence). V was clipped by 7 bases and J by 7 bases, with 14 bases between them. The CDR3 region is CASTRGGDNEQFF. In nucleotides, the CDR3 is TGTGCCAGTACCCGGGGCGGGGATAATGAGCAGTTCTTC.

The chain uses TRBV6-2 or TRBV6-3 and TRBJ1-6, with D unresolved. With 2 bases removed from V and 0 bases from J, the gap between germline ends came to 11 bases. The germline V gene has CDR1 MNHEY and CDR2 SVGEGT. The CDR3 runs 17 residues. The CDR3 region is CASSYPLRSSYNSPLHF. The CDR3 nucleotides read TGTGCCAGCAGTTACCCCCTCCGGAGCTCCTATAATTCACCCCTCCACTTT.

The sample holds one count of this clone. The V gene is TRBV28, the J gene TRBJ1-1; 8 bases are a match to TRBD1. V gave up 6 bases and J gave up 2 bases; unmatched junction bases: 5. Germline V gene data show CDR1 as MDHEN and CDR2 as SYDVKM. This CDR3 has 14 residues. The DNA of the CDR3 is TGTGCCAGCAGGTATGACAGGGGTAACACTGAAGCTTTCTTT. Its translation is CASRYDRGNTEAFF.